This T cell receptor (beta chain) was recovered during a study of T-cell reconstitution after alpha-beta-depleted transplantation in children. The TCRbeta library was prepared with unique molecular identifiers. TCRdb passed the PCR reads through MiXCR, listing each CDR3 protein once. The table has 90,000 to 130,000 distinct CDR3 sequences, 10% seen once. Notes on the study in general: High day-60 TCRbeta diversity in some patients came from surviving recipient T cells and thymic progenitors. After one year, T-cell counts and TCRbeta diversity mostly came from new T cells. Two months or so post-transplant, alpha-beta T cells reportedly derived from several hundred expanded graft clones.

The ends were cut back, 6 bases at V and 6 bases at J, with 12 bases in the middle. Germline V gene lookup returns CDR1 MGHDK and CDR2 SYGVNS. The CDR3 extends over 13 amino acids. This clonotype rates as medium-sized. The antigen is not known. This sequence originates from a boy younger than 10 with acute lymphoblastic leukemia, due to receive a stem cell transplant. This chain joins TRBV25-1 and TRBJ2-1, with D possibly TRBD2 on 5 matching bases. The sample in question was PBMCs, obtained before TCRalphabeta/CD19-depleted stem cell transplant. In DNA, the CDR3 is TGTGCCAGCAGCCGAGAGGGCCTCAATGAGCAGTTCTTC. Translating it yields CASSREGLNEQFF.